Presented here are 26 T cell receptor beta chains from one specimen sequenced in a study of blood T cell repertoires in COVID-19. The assay was immunoSEQ multiplex PCR, and TCRdb's table has in-frame clones only and misses some. Of under 35,000 clones in the sample, over 75% are singletons; the top ten hold around two thirds. The material sequenced was peripheral blood. These receptors all stem from a man in his 70s with acute or convalescent COVID-19.

This clone was counted a single time. This chain connects TRBV2 to TRBJ1-4; weak D call: TRBD1 (6 bases). The CDR3 is made up of 13 amino acids. Looked up from germline, CDR1 is SNHLY and CDR2 is FYNNEI. The V end was cut by 7 bases, the J end by 6 bases, with 12 bases between. The CDR3 reads CASKGGGDEKLFF. CDR3 in DNA: TGTGCCAGCAAGGGGGGGGGAGATGAAAAACTGTTTTTT.

The genes are TRBV27 and TRBJ1-3, with D possibly matching TRBD1 (6 bases). The V end was cut by 10 bases, the J end by 0 bases, with 19 bases between. Germline V lookup: CDR1 MNHEY, CDR2 SMNVEV (reference sequence). This CDR3 contains 16 residues. CDR3: CANPAPGVRSGNTIYF. CDR3 bases: TGTGCCAATCCCGCCCCAGGGGTACGCTCTGGAAACACCATATATTTT.

The rearrangement links TRBV15 to TRBJ2-7, with D perhaps matching TRBD1 (7 bases). V dropped 6 bases and J dropped 1 base, with 13 bases sitting between them. This CDR3 has 14 amino acids. Germline CDR1 LNHNV, CDR2 YYDKDF (reference sequence). CDR3 protein: CATRPAGGSYEQYF. As DNA, the CDR3 is TGTGCCACCAGGCCGGCAGGGGGGTCCTACGAGCAGTACTTC.

The CDR3 reads CASSDSGFLAFF. The CDR3 DNA reads as TGTGCCAGCAGCGACTCCGGCTTTCTGGCTTTCTTT. V is TRBV11-2 and J is TRBJ1-1, with D uncertain. The germline V gene encodes CDR1 SGHAT and CDR2 FQNNGV. This CDR3 contains 12 residues. Trimming took off 5 bases at V and 11 bases at J, with 15 bases between the two ends.

The rearrangement links TRBV10-1 to TRBJ1-2, with D possibly being TRBD1 (6 bases). The CDR3 length is 15 residues. CDR1 WNHNN and CDR2 SYGVQD come from the germline V gene (reference sequence). Trimming took off 7 bases at V and 2 bases at J, with 17 bases between the two ends. The CDR3 bases are TGCGCCAGCATCCCCAGGGGCGGACGGAACTATGGCTACACCTTC. It translates to CASIPRGGRNYGYTF.

J is TRBJ2-5 and V is TRBV24-1, with 8 bases matching TRBD1. CDR3 size: 14 residues. Germline-derived CDR1 and CDR2 are KGHDR and SFDVKD. V dropped 4 bases and J dropped 7; count of bases not matched to a gene: 7. CDR3 sequence: CATSETGTGGTQYF. Here the CDR3 DNA reads TGTGCCACCAGTGAAACCGGGACAGGAGGGACCCAGTACTTC.

This clone was seen just once. V is TRBV27 and J is TRBJ1-2; 7 nucleotides agree with TRBD1. Germline assignment: CDR1 MNHEY and CDR2 SMNVEV (reference sequence). The CDR3 is made up of 15 amino acids. V lost 5 bases, J lost 7 bases, and 13 bases stayed unmatched. CDR3 nucleotide sequence: TGTGCCAGCAGTACCTCGACAGGGAAGAGCGGTGGCTACACCTTC. Translated: CASSTSTGKSGGYTF.

This clone was found a few times. The rearrangement links TRBV29-1 to TRBJ2-2, with 14 bases matching TRBD2. The V gene end was trimmed by 7 bases and the J gene end by 8 bases; junction bases not matched to a gene: 6. Germline V gene lookup returns CDR1 SQVTM and CDR2 ANQGSEA. The CDR3 extends over 14 amino acids. Here the CDR3 DNA reads TGCAGCGCCCGACTAGCGGGGGGGGTTGGGGAGCTGTTTTTT. It codes for CSARLAGGVGELFF.

This clone was seen more than once but under ten times. The V and J genes are TRBV11-2 and TRBJ2-3; 9 nucleotides agree with TRBD2. The germline V gene encodes CDR1 SGHAT and CDR2 FQNNGV. The trim removed 6 bases at V and 4 bases at J, leaving 8 bases unmatched. This CDR3 spans 15 amino acids. CDR3 nucleotides: TGTGCCAGCAGGCCGAGCAGCGGGGGGTCAGATACGCAGTATTTT. Its translation is CASRPSSGGSDTQYF. Using reference TRBV11-2 and TRBJ2-3 for the parts outside the CDR3, the full variable domain is EAGVAQSPRYKIIEKRQSVAFWCNPISGHATLYWYQQILGQGPKLLIQFQNNGVVDDSQLPKDRFSAERLKGVDSTLKIQPAKLEDSAVYLCASRPSSGGSDTQYFGPGTRLTVL.

This chain connects TRBV7-3 to TRBJ2-5; D gene unclear. The germline V and J ends were trimmed by 3 bases and 5 bases, with 16 bases remaining between them. Per germline, CDR1 SGHTA and CDR2 FQGTGA. The CDR3 covers 15 residues. The CDR3 loop reads CASSFAGFKGETQYF. CDR3 in DNA: TGTGCCAGCAGCTTCGCAGGTTTCAAAGGCGAGACCCAGTACTTC.

The chain couples TRBV6-2 or TRBV6-3 to TRBJ2-1, with 9 bases lining up with TRBD1. Germline lookup yields CDR1 MNHEY and CDR2 SVGEGT. The V and J ends lost 5 bases and 8 bases, in that order; junction bases with no gene match: 4. The CDR3 is 13 amino acids. This CDR3 is CASSAGQGDEQFF. The DNA for the CDR3 is TGTGCCAGCAGTGCGGGACAGGGCGATGAGCAGTTCTTC.

The chain has TRBV20-1 and TRBJ1-2; D unclear. The CDR3 runs 10 residues. Germline V gene sequence: CDR1 DFQATT, CDR2 SNEGSKA (reference sequence). With 6 bases removed from V and 10 bases from J, the gap between germline ends came to 12 bases. CDR3 region: CSAEKVHYTF. The CDR3 DNA sequence: TGCAGTGCGGAGAAAGTCCACTACACCTTC.

The V call is TRBV7-2, the J call TRBJ2-1, with 7 bases lining up with TRBD2. This CDR3 has 15 residues. Germline V gene data show CDR1 as SGHTA and CDR2 as FQGNSA. The V and J ends lost 6 bases and 3 bases, in that order; junction bases with no gene match: 8. The CDR3 loop is CASRSQLAVYNEQFF. As DNA, the CDR3 is TGTGCCAGCAGATCCCAGCTAGCGGTCTACAATGAGCAGTTCTTC.

This chain links TRBV27 with TRBJ1-5; no clear D gene. The CDR3 runs to 15 residues. Germline-derived CDR1 and CDR2 are MNHEY and SMNVEV (reference sequence). V lost 3 bases and J 1 base, leaving 10 bases between the germline ends. CDR3 nucleotide sequence: TGTGCCAGCAGTTTTGAGGGCGAGAGCAATCAGCCCCAGCATTTT. This encodes CASSFEGESNQPQHF.

V is TRBV7-9 and J is TRBJ2-7; 9 bases align to TRBD1. The J segment lost 2 bases and the V segment lost 2 bases, leaving 4 bases of the junction unmatched. The CDR3 spans 15 residues. Germline lookup yields CDR1 SEHNR and CDR2 FQNEAQ (reference sequence). The CDR3 protein is CASSLTGGETYEQYF. The CDR3 DNA is TGTGCCAGCAGCTTAACAGGGGGCGAGACCTACGAGCAGTACTTC.

The chain uses TRBV9 and TRBJ2-7; 10 bases are a match to TRBD2. Germline CDR1 SGDLS, CDR2 YYNGEE. V lost 4 bases and J lost 1; bases outside the gene matches: 11. The CDR3 sequence is 17 residues long. The CDR3: CASSPGLADFFSYEQYF. The CDR3 nucleotides are TGTGCCAGCAGCCCCGGACTAGCGGATTTCTTTTCCTACGAGCAGTACTTC. Using reference TRBV9 and TRBJ2-7 for the parts outside the CDR3, the full variable domain is DSGVTQTPKHLITATGQRVTLRCSPRSGDLSVYWYQQSLDQGLQFLIQYYNGEERAKGNILERFSAQQFPDLHSELNLSSLELGDSALYFCASSPGLADFFSYEQYFGPGTRLTVT.

The rearrangement uses TRBV5-4 and TRBJ2-5, with 7 bases lining up with TRBD1. Germline V gives CDR1 SGHNT, CDR2 YYREEE (reference sequence). The CDR3 is 15 residues long. With 2 bases clipped from V and 5 bases from J, the junction kept 9 bases outside the gene matches. Here the CDR3 DNA reads TGTGCCAGCAGCTTTCGACAGGGCGGTGGGGAGACCCAGTACTTC. Encoded protein: CASSFRQGGGETQYF.

The chain carries TRBV6-5 and TRBJ1-1; D remains unclear. Germline assignment: CDR1 MNHEY and CDR2 SVGAGI. V was shortened by 11 bases and J by 1 base, with 14 bases between the two germline ends. The CDR3 sequence is 13 residues long. The CDR3 DNA sequence: TGTGCCGCGCGAAAAACCGGGAACACTGAAGCTTTCTTT. Encoded protein: CAARKTGNTEAFF.

The V call is TRBV7-2, the J call TRBJ1-1; TRBD1 agrees at 7 bases. Germline-derived CDR1 and CDR2 are SGHTA and FQGNSA. Trimming took 5 bases from V and 0 from J; bases not matched to a gene: 3. The length of the CDR3 is 14 residues. The CDR3 here is CASSPDRVNTEAFF. The CDR3 DNA sequence: TGTGCCAGCAGCCCAGACAGGGTGAACACTGAAGCTTTCTTT.

The CDR3 nucleotides are TGCGCCAGCAGCGGGGACAGGGCTCAGCCCCAGCATTTT. Its translation: CASSGDRAQPQHF. The V call is TRBV4-3, the J call TRBJ1-5; 9 positions match TRBD1. The CDR3 covers 13 residues. Trimming cost V 5 bases and J 6 bases; bases outside gene matches: 2. Per germline, CDR1 LGHNA and CDR2 YSLEER.

The chain carries TRBV19 and TRBJ1-1; the D is unclear. The CDR3 runs 13 residues. From germline, CDR1 is LNHDA and CDR2 SQIVND (reference sequence). The V end lost 4 bases, the J end lost 8 bases, and 14 bases lay between the germline ends. The DNA for the CDR3 is TGTGCCAGTAGTAATTTAGGTCGGAGGGAAGCTTTCTTT. It is translated as CASSNLGRREAFF.

This chain connects TRBV30 to TRBJ1-6; 8 nucleotides line up with TRBD1. The CDR3 loop spans 15 amino acids. Germline values: CDR1 GTSNPN, CDR2 SVGIG (reference sequence). Losses at the gene ends were 3 bases for V and 7 bases for J; bases not matched to a gene: 8. The CDR3 protein is CAWSTGGTGNSPLHF. The CDR3 bases are TGTGCCTGGAGCACAGGGGGGACAGGCAATTCACCCCTCCACTTT.

This chain joins TRBV5-1 and TRBJ1-1; 8 bases are a match to TRBD1. The V gene's germline CDR1 is SGHRS and CDR2 YFSETQ. The CDR3 runs to 14 residues. J gave up 11 bases and V 3 bases, and 12 bases lay outside the gene matches. CDR3 in amino acids: CASSSEGQAPSAFF. CDR3 DNA sequence: TGCGCCAGCAGCTCGGAGGGACAGGCCCCGTCGGCTTTCTTT.

The rearrangement links TRBV19 to TRBJ1-5; D remains unclear. Trimming took off 5 bases at V and 10 bases at J, with 15 bases between the two ends. The CDR3 covers 13 residues. Germline-derived CDR1 and CDR2 are LNHDA and SQIVND (reference sequence). CDR3 nucleotides: TGTGCCAGTAGTCCTTCCCAGGCAGGCCCCCAGCATTTT. Translated: CASSPSQAGPQHF.

The chain couples TRBV7-2 to TRBJ2-3; D possibly corresponds to TRBD1 (5 bases). CDR1 SGHTA and CDR2 FQGNSA come from the germline V gene. V lost 4 bases to trimming and J lost 0 bases, with 11 bases between them. The CDR3 runs to 15 residues. This chain's CDR3 is CASSSLGLSTDTQYF. For the CDR3, the DNA is TGTGCCAGCAGCTCCCTGGGGCTTAGCACAGATACGCAGTATTTT.

The chain joins TRBV18 to TRBJ2-7, with D maybe TRBD1 (6 bases). The CDR3 is 14 amino acids. V dropped 3 bases and J dropped 0 bases, with 9 bases sitting between them. CDR1 KGHSH and CDR2 LQKENI come from the germline V gene. CDR3 DNA: TGTGCCAGCTCACCGCAGGGGTCCTCCTACGAGCAGTACTTC. The encoded protein is CASSPQGSSYEQYF. The whole variable domain, remainder taken from reference TRBV18 and TRBJ2-7, is NAGVMQNPRHLVRRRGQEARLRCSPMKGHSHVYWYRQLPEEGLKFMVYLQKENIIDESGMPKERFSAEFPKEGPSILRIQQVVRGDSAAYFCASSPQGSSYEQYFGPGTRLTVT.